This T cell receptor (beta chain) was recorded in a study of blood T cell repertoires in COVID-19. Study-wide context: Collection of acute and convalescent COVID-19 samples took place in the United States, Italy and Spain. PBMCs, B-cell-depleted T cells, or T cells were the source of the cDNA or gDNA that made up the material.

As originally analysed: Reference gene primer amplification in the assay estimated nucleated cell counts. The assay was immunoSEQ multiplex PCR, and TCRdb's table has in-frame clones only and misses some. That table supplies the V and J calls and clone size; D and trimming were determined from the DNA. Among 240,000 or so clones listed, around three quarters were seen once. A few counts support this clone. CDR3 length equals 15 residues. Germline values: CDR1 SGHTA, CDR2 FQGNSA. The junction had 12 bases not matched to a gene; V was cut back by 5 bases and J by 8 bases. This receptor was identified in an elderly woman with acute or convalescent COVID-19. The material sequenced was peripheral blood. The chain recombines TRBV7-2 with TRBJ2-1; 7 bases align to TRBD2. DNA for the CDR3: TGTGCCAGCAGCCCGCGGGGGACTCCTGAGGATGAGCAGTTCTTC. Translating gives CASSPRGTPEDEQFF.